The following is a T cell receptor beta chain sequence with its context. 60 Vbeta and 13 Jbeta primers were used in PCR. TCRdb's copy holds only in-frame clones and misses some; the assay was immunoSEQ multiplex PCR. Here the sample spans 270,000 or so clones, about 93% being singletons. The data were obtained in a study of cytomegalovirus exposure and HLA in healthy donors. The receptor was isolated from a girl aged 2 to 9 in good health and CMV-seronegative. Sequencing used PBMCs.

CDR3 DNA: TGTGCCAGCAGCCTCCGGGACAGCCCGAATTCACCCCTCCACTTT. This codes for CASSLRDSPNSPLHF. This chain links TRBV6-4 with TRBJ1-6; 7 bases line up with TRBD1. The CDR3 runs to 15 residues. CDR1 MRHNA and CDR2 SNTAGT come from the germline V gene. V lost 6 bases, J lost 7 bases, and 9 bases stayed unmatched.